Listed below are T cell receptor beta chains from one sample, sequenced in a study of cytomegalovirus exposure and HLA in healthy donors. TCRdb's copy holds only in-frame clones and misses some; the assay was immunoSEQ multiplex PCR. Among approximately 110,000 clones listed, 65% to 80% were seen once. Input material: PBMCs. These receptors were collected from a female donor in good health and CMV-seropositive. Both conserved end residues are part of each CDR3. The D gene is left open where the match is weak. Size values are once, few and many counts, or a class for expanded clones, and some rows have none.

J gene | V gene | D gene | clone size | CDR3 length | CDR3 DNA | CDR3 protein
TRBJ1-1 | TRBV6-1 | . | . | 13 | TGTGCCAGCAGAGGGGGGGGGCGGACTGAAGCTTTCTTT | CASRGGGRTEAFF
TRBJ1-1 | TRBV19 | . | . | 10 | TGTGCCAGTAGGAGGACAAGAGCTTTCTTT | CASRRTRAFF
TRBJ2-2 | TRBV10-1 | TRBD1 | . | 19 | TGCGCCAGCAGCCCTACGACCAGACAGGGGGAAGTAGTCACCGGGGAGCTGTTTTTT | CASSPTTRQGEVVTGELFF
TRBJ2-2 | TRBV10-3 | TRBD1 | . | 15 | TGTGCCATCTCCCAGGGGACAGGGGGCCCCGGGGAGCTGTTTTTT | CAISQGTGGPGELFF
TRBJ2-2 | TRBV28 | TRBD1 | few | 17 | TGTGCCAGCAGTCCCGCTCTCGGGACAGGGCGCACCGGGGAGCTGTTTTTT | CASSPALGTGRTGELFF
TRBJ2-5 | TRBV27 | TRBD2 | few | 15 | TGTGCCAGCAGTTTATTCTATACGGGGGGGGAGACCCAGTACTTC | CASSLFYTGGETQYF
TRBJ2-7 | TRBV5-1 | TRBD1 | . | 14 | TGCGCCAGCAGCCCGCTGGACAGGTCCTACGAGCAGTACTTC | CASSPLDRSYEQYF
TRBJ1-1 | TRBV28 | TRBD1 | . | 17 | TGTGCCAGCAGCTCCAGTCAGACTACAGGGGGCCTCACTGAAGCTTTCTTT | CASSSSQTTGGLTEAFF
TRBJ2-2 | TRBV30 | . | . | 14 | TGTGGTGGACTGGGGGGACGCATTGGCGGGGAGCTGTTTTTT | CGGLGGRIGGELFF
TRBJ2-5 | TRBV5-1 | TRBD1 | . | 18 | TGCGCCAGCAGCTTGTTCTCCCCGACAGGGGGTAATAGAGAGACCCAGTACTTC | CASSLFSPTGGNRETQYF
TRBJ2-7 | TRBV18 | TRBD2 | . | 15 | TGTGCCAGCTCACCCGGACTAGGAGTAAGTTACGAGCAGTACTTC | CASSPGLGVSYEQYF
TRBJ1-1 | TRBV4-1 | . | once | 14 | TGCGCCAGCAGCCAAGTAGGCGGGGGAACTGAAGCTTTCTTT | CASSQVGGGTEAFF
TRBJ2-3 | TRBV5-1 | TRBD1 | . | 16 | TGCGCCAGCAGCACCCAATACAGGGGAAGCACAGATACGCAGTATTTT | CASSTQYRGSTDTQYF
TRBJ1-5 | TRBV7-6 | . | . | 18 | TGTGCCAGCAGCTTAGGTGCCTTTAGACAGGAGATTAATCAGCCCCAGCATTTT | CASSLGAFRQEINQPQHF
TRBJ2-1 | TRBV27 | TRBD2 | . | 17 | TGTGCCAGCAGTCCACCTATACTAGCGGGAGGTCTGAATGAGCAGTTCTTC | CASSPPILAGGLNEQFF
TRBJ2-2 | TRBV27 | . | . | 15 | TGTGCCAGCAACCGACAAGGAGGAAACACCGGGGAGCTGTTTTTT | CASNRQGGNTGELFF
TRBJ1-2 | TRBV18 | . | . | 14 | TGTGCCAGCTCCCTAGGCCAGGGGTCGGAGGGCTACACCTTC | CASSLGQGSEGYTF
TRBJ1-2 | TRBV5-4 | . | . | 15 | TGTGCCAGCAGCCGACCATCAGGGGCGCGCGCGGGCTACACCTTC | CASSRPSGARAGYTF
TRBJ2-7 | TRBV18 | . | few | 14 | TGTGCCAGCTCACCTTCTGTGGGCCCCTACGAGCAGTACTTC | CASSPSVGPYEQYF
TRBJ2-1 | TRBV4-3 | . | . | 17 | TGCGCCAGCAGCCAAGAATGGGACAGCGGGGGTAGCAATGAGCAGTTCTTC | CASSQEWDSGGSNEQFF
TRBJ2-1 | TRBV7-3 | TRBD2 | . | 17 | TGTGCCAGCAGCCCCCAGAGGCTAGCGGGAGTGGACAATGAGCAGTTCTTC | CASSPQRLAGVDNEQFF
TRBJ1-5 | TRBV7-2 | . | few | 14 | TGTGCCAGCAGCTTACACAGAAGCAATCAGCCCCAGCATTTT | CASSLHRSNQPQHF
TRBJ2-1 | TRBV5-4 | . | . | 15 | TGTGCCAGCAGCTCCCTCCATTCAGGGTGGAATGAGCAGTTCTTC | CASSSLHSGWNEQFF
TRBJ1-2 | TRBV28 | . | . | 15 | TGTGCCAGCAGTTTGTTGACACAAACTAACTATGGCTACACCTTC | CASSLLTQTNYGYTF
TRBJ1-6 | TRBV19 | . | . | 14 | TGTGCCAGTAGTATACAGGGGTACAATTCACCCCTCCACTTT | CASSIQGYNSPLHF
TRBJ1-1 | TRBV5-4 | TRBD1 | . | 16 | TGTGCCAGCAGCCCTGGACAGGGCGTTGGAAAGACTGAAGCTTTCTTT | CASSPGQGVGKTEAFF
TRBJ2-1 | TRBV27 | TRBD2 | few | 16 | TGTGCCAGCAGACCGCTAGCGGCTGACTCCTACAATGAGCAGTTCTTC | CASRPLAADSYNEQFF
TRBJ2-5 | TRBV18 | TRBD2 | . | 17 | TGTGCCAGCTCACCATTAGGGAGCGGACTAGTCCAAGAGACCCAGTACTTC | CASSPLGSGLVQETQYF
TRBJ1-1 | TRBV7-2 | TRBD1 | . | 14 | TGTGCCAGCAGCTTTACGACAGGGGACACTGAAGCTTTCTTT | CASSFTTGDTEAFF
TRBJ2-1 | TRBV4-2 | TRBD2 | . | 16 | TGTGCCAGCAGCCTCCAAGCCGGGACTAGCTTGAATGAGCAGTTCTTC | CASSLQAGTSLNEQFF
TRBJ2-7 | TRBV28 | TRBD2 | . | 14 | TGTGCCGGTGCCCCCGCGGGAGGCCACTACGAGCAGTACTTC | CAGAPAGGHYEQYF
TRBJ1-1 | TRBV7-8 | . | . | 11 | TGTGCCAGCAGCCTCTATGATGAAGCTTTCTTT | CASSLYDEAFF
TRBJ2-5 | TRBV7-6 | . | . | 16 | TGTGCCAGCAGCCCTCGGAGCCTAGCGTTCCAAGAGACCCAGTACTTC | CASSPRSLAFQETQYF
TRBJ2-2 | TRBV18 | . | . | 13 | TGTGCCAGCTCCCCAGGGGCCACCGGGGAGCTGTTTTTT | CASSPGATGELFF
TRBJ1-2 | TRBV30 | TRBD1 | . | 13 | TGTGCCTGCCTGGGACAGAGGGTCTATGGCTACACCTTC | CACLGQRVYGYTF
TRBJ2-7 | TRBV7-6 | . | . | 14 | TGTGCCAGCAGCTACCGGGATCCCACCTCCGAGCAGTACTTC | CASSYRDPTSEQYF
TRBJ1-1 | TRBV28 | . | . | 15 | TGTGCCAGCAGTTTCCCCGGGGGAGGGAGGACTGAAGCTTTCTTT | CASSFPGGGRTEAFF
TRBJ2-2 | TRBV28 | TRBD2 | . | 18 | TGTGCCAGCAGTTCCGGGACTAGCGGGAGTGGTTGGACCGGGGAGCTGTTTTTT | CASSSGTSGSGWTGELFF
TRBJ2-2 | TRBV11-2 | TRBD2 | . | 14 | TGTGCCAGCAGAGTTAGCGGGAGACCCGGGGAGCTGTTTTTT | CASRVSGRPGELFF
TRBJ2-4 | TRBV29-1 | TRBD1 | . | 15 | TGCAGCGTTGGGGCGGCAGGGGGCGGCAAAAACATTCAGTACTTC | CSVGAAGGGKNIQYF
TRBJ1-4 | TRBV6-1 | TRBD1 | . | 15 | TGTGCCAGCAGACCCTACGGGACAGGGCTAGAAAAACTGTTTTTT | CASRPYGTGLEKLFF
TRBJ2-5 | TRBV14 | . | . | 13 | TGTGCCAGCAGCCAAGGACTTCGAGAGACCCAGTACTTC | CASSQGLRETQYF
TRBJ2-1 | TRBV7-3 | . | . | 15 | TGTGCCAGCAGCGCTCGTACAAGCTCCTACAATGAGCAGTTCTTC | CASSARTSSYNEQFF
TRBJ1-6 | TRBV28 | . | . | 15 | TGTGCCAGCAGTACTACGAGGGCCTATAATTCACCCCTCCACTTT | CASSTTRAYNSPLHF
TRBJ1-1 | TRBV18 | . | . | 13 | TGTGCCAGCTCACTCTCCGGGAACACTGAAGCTTTCTTT | CASSLSGNTEAFF
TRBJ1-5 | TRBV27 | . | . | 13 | TGTGCCAGCAGTTTACGACACAATCAGCCCCAGCATTTT | CASSLRHNQPQHF
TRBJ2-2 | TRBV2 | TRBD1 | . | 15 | TGTGCCAGCAGGGAAGGGACAGCTAACACCGGGGAGCTGTTTTTT | CASREGTANTGELFF
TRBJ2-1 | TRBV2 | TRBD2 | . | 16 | TGTGCCAGCAGTGAACGGCGGGGGTCCTACTACAATGAGCAGTTCTTC | CASSERRGSYYNEQFF
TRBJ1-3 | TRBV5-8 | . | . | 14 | TGTGCCAGCAGCCGCCGGGGGGATGGAAACACCATATATTTT | CASSRRGDGNTIYF
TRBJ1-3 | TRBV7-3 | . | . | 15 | TGTGCCAGCAGCTTAGGGGGGGCGTCTGGAAACACCATATATTTT | CASSLGGASGNTIYF